This is a list of T cell receptor beta chains from one sample in a study of blood T cells in healthy people across ages. A single record per CDR3 protein comes from TCRdb applying MiXCR to the 5' RACE reads. The data hold about a million distinct CDR3 sequences, with approximately 49% observed a single time. Sequencing was performed on blood. Source of these receptors: a man aged 30 to 39 in good health. The CDR3 runs from the conserved cysteine through the conserved F or W. Each record gives: J gene, clone size, D gene, V gene, CDR3 DNA, CDR3 protein. A D gene is named only where the DNA matches it firmly. Expanded clones are given a class, and other clones once, few, many or no size at all.

TRBJ2-5,NA,TRBD1,TRBV28,TGTGCCAGCAGTTCGGGACAGCAGGGGTCGGAGACCCAGTACTTC,CASSSGQQGSETQYF
TRBJ2-3,NA,NA,TRBV12-3/TRBV12-4,TGTGCCAGCAGCAGACAGGTCCCCACAGATACGCAGTATTTT,CASSRQVPTDTQYF
TRBJ2-5,once,TRBD2,TRBV27,TGTGCCAGCAGGGGACTAGCGGACCAAGAGACCCAGTACTTC,CASRGLADQETQYF
TRBJ2-5,few,TRBD2,TRBV11-2,TGTGCCAGCAGCTTACGAATAGGACTAGCGGGGGGCCAAGAGACCCAGTACTTC,CASSLRIGLAGGQETQYF
TRBJ2-7,NA,TRBD1,TRBV11-2,TGTGCCAGCAGCGGGGGACAGGATCTCTACGAGCAGTACTTC,CASSGGQDLYEQYF
TRBJ2-7,NA,NA,TRBV6-6,TGTGCCAGCACTGACCGGGACACTCTATGCGAGCAGTACTTC,CASTDRDTLCEQYF
TRBJ2-7,once,TRBD1,TRBV27,TGTGCCAGCAGTCCAGCGGGACAGGGACCCTACGAGCAGTACTTC,CASSPAGQGPYEQYF
TRBJ2-7,many,TRBD1,TRBV20-1,TGCAGTGCTAGAGTGTTGGGACAGGGGCAATCCTACGAGCAGTACTTC,CSARVLGQGQSYEQYF
TRBJ2-3,few,NA,TRBV12-3/TRBV12-4,TGTGCCAGCAGTTACGAGGCCACAGATACGCAGTATTTT,CASSYEATDTQYF
TRBJ2-5,few,TRBD1,TRBV7-9,TGTGCCAGCAGGAGAGGGGACAGGGGGATATTTGGTCAAGAGACCCAGTACTTC,CASRRGDRGIFGQETQYF
TRBJ2-3,NA,TRBD1,TRBV6-4,TGTGCCAGCAGTGACAACAGGGGAGATACGCAGTATTTT,CASSDNRGDTQYF
TRBJ2-7,NA,TRBD2,TRBV3-1,TGTGCCAGCAGCCAAGTGGGGGGGACTAAAAACGAGCAGTACTTC,CASSQVGGTKNEQYF
TRBJ1-1,few,NA,TRBV7-2,TGTGCCAGCAGCTCATTCAACACTGAAGCTTTCTTT,CASSSFNTEAFF
TRBJ2-7,few,NA,TRBV3-1,TGTGCCAGCAGCCAAGTCGGCGGGACCAGGGAGCAGTACTTC,CASSQVGGTREQYF
TRBJ2-7,many,TRBD1,TRBV3-1,TGTGCCAGCAGCTCTTCAACAGGGGGCGAGCAGTACTTC,CASSSSTGGEQYF
TRBJ2-7,NA,TRBD1,TRBV7-2,TGTGCCAGCAGCTCCCTAGGGGGCAGTCCGGCCTACGAGCAGTACTTC,CASSSLGGSPAYEQYF
TRBJ2-5,NA,NA,TRBV27,TGTGCCAGCAGTTTCAGAGGGGAGGTGACCCAGTACTTC,CASSFRGEVTQYF
TRBJ2-5,few,TRBD2,TRBV6-2/TRBV6-3,TGTGCCAGCGGATCGACTAGCGCCAGAGAGACCCAGTACTTC,CASGSTSARETQYF
TRBJ2-7,few,NA,TRBV12-3/TRBV12-4,TGTGCCAGCAGTTCCGTGATGCAGGTGGTTCCCTACGAGCAGTACTTC,CASSSVMQVVPYEQYF
TRBJ2-5,many,TRBD2,TRBV10-3,TGTGCCATCAGTGAGTCAGGGCTAGCGGGGGGACGACAAGAGACCCAGTACTTC,CAISESGLAGGRQETQYF
TRBJ2-4,NA,NA,TRBV7-6,TGTGCCAGCAGCTTAGGAGACGGCAAAAACATTCAGTACTTC,CASSLGDGKNIQYF
TRBJ2-4,NA,TRBD1,TRBV3-1,TGTGCCAGCAGCCTCGGGACAGCTTTAGCCAAAAACATTCAGTACTTC,CASSLGTALAKNIQYF
TRBJ2-3,NA,NA,TRBV7-2,TGTGCCATCAGCCCAACAGATACGCAGTATTTT,CAISPTDTQYF
TRBJ1-5,NA,TRBD1,TRBV6-1,TGTGCCAGCAGTGCGACAGGGAATCAATATCGGCCCCAGCATTTT,CASSATGNQYRPQHF
TRBJ1-1,few,TRBD1,TRBV29-1,TGCAGCGTTGACTCGAAGGGACAGAGACTGAACACTGAAGCTTTCTTT,CSVDSKGQRLNTEAFF
TRBJ2-5,many,TRBD2,TRBV29-1,TGCAGCGTCAAGGGACTAGCGCTGTTAGAGACCCAGTACTTC,CSVKGLALLETQYF
TRBJ2-7,many,NA,TRBV5-1,TGCGCCAGCAGCTTGGAGGGCTACGAGCAGTACTTC,CASSLEGYEQYF
TRBJ2-1,NA,TRBD2,TRBV7-6,TGTGTCAGCAGCGATTTAGCGGGGGGGAGTGAGCAGTTCTTC,CVSSDLAGGSEQFF
TRBJ2-7,few,NA,TRBV3-1,TGTGCCAGCAGCCAAGAAAGCCAGGGTAGGAACGAGCAGTACTTC,CASSQESQGRNEQYF
TRBJ1-2,NA,NA,TRBV27,TGTGCCAGCAGTTTATCTCCAGGGTATGGCTACACCTTC,CASSLSPGYGYTF
TRBJ1-1,few,TRBD1,TRBV28,TGTGCCAGCAGGGGCGACAGGGGGCTAGGTGAAGCTTTCTTT,CASRGDRGLGEAFF
TRBJ1-2,NA,NA,TRBV25-1,TGTGCCAGCGGATTCGGCGGGGGCTATGGCTACACCTTC,CASGFGGGYGYTF
TRBJ2-1,NA,TRBD2,TRBV7-9,TGTGCCAGCAGTAGCGCTAGCGGCGGCAATGAGCAGTTCTTC,CASSSASGGNEQFF
TRBJ2-4,once,TRBD1,TRBV20-1,TGCAGTGCTAGCGAGGACAGGGTCATCGCCAAAAACATTCAGTACTTC,CSASEDRVIAKNIQYF
TRBJ1-6,NA,NA,TRBV10-3,TGTGCCATCAGGGCGCAGAATTCACCCCTCCACTTT,CAIRAQNSPLHF
TRBJ2-1,few,TRBD2,TRBV7-2,TGTGCCAGCAGCCTTACTAGCGGGGGGGCCTTTGAGCAGTTCTTC,CASSLTSGGAFEQFF
TRBJ2-7,NA,NA,TRBV28,TGTGCCAGCAGTCCCCGCGCTCCTAACTACGAGCAGTACTTC,CASSPRAPNYEQYF
TRBJ2-7,once,TRBD1,TRBV5-1,TGCGCCAGCACCACGACAGGGGGATACAATGAGCAGTACTTC,CASTTTGGYNEQYF
TRBJ2-3,NA,TRBD2,TRBV4-3,TGCGCCACCTCAGCGGGGGTCACAGATACGCAGTATTTT,CATSAGVTDTQYF
TRBJ1-3,NA,TRBD1,TRBV5-6,TGTGCCAGCACCGACGGGACAGGGGGAAACACCATATATTTT,CASTDGTGGNTIYF
TRBJ2-1,NA,NA,TRBV7-3,TGTGCCAGCAGCTCTGGACCGGAGCAGTTCTTC,CASSSGPEQFF
TRBJ1-5,few,NA,TRBV2,TGTGCCAGCACCCCAAGACAGGGCAATCAGCCCCAGCATTTT,CASTPRQGNQPQHF
TRBJ1-2,few,TRBD1,TRBV4-1,TGCGCCAGCAGCCAGCCAGGACAGGAGGGAAGGAATGGCTACACCTTC,CASSQPGQEGRNGYTF
TRBJ2-7,NA,TRBD1,TRBV4-1,TGCGCCAGCAGCCAAGATCGTACAGGGGGCGTTATGCCCTACGAGCAGTACTTC,CASSQDRTGGVMPYEQYF